This paragraph covers one T cell receptor (beta chain) sequence. The target of this receptor is not known. It has no much larger one-base neighbor in the sample; base qualities were not kept. The entry originates in a study of radiotherapy plus CTLA-4 blockade in lung cancer (dated by TCRdb to between 2018 and 2020). In terms of the full investigation: Among the enrolled patients, about 19% had an objective response, and 31% reached disease control. Overall study outcomes, separate from this receptor: After treatment with radiotherapy and ipilimumab, TCR clones that originated in tumors expanded in peripheral blood. Increased serum interferon-beta after radiation, together with early dynamic changes in blood T cell clones, were reported to be the strongest predictors of response.

Focal radiation therapy combined with CTLA-4 blockade (ipilimumab) was tested in patients with chemo-refractory metastatic non-small-cell lung cancer. Library method: the immunoSEQ multiplex PCR assay. TCRdb's version of the immuneACCESS table is confined to in-frame rearrangements and falls short of the full clone set. An unresolved V gene accounts for under half of the shortfall where checked; the remainder is of unknown origin. The table for this sample lists 65,000 to 90,000 clones; 80% to 90% of them were counted only once. 40% to 45% of the sample is in the top ten clones. V ends up 6 bases short and J 5 bases short, with an unmatched junction base count of 4. The CDR3 starts with the cysteine, ends with the phenylalanine, and has 13 residues. The entry retains the CDR3 DNA only, 39 bases that are in frame from base 1. The germline V gene (reference sequence) specifies PRHDT as CDR1 and FYEKMQ as CDR2.

The clonotype comes from a human donor with non-small cell lung cancer that progressed on radiotherapy plus ipilimumab. The rearrangement combines TRBV13 with TRBJ2-5, and 9 junctional nucleotides match TRBD1. The source material was peripheral blood, sampled from a patient treated with radiotherapy plus ipilimumab. The sequenced DNA is TGTGCCAGCAGTTTCGACAGGGGGGAGACCCAGTACTTC. Its protein reads: CASSFDRGETQYF.